A selection of T cell receptor beta chains follows, all from one sample in a study of post-analysis software for immune sequencing data. One entry per CDR3 protein, called by TCRdb with MiXCR from the PCR reads. The sample records about 160,000 distinct CDR3 sequences, about 34% being singletons. Sequences were derived from blood, sampled after autologous hematopoietic stem cell transplantation. The receptors were gathered from a girl aged 5 to 17 with multiple sclerosis. Both conserved end residues are part of each CDR3.

>TRBV6-5|TRBJ2-3
CASRRSGSRVDTQYF
>TRBV12-3/TRBV12-4|TRBJ2-7
CASSHPNIAYEQYF
>TRBV5-6|TRBJ1-2
CASRAGTGVNYGYTF
>TRBV24-1|TRBJ2-7
CATSDPSGRPYEQYF
>TRBV30|TRBJ2-1
CAWSVRTSGSGRGEQFF
>TRBV20-1|TRBJ1-4
CSARVGSTNEKLFF
>TRBV7-8|TRBJ1-4
CASSSRTGDLPNEKLFF
>TRBV4-3|TRBJ2-1
CASSQDPYQRAPSYNEQFF
>TRBV7-9|TRBJ1-4
CATNRDRADEKLFF
>TRBV20-1|TRBJ1-4
CSAAGTGIEKLFF
>TRBV7-3|TRBJ2-1
CASSLLGGSGYGSGSYNEQFF
>TRBV5-1|TRBJ2-5
CASSLGGVRETQYF
>TRBV20-1|TRBJ2-5
CSARGPLYSQYF
>TRBV20-1|TRBJ2-3
CSARALVGFADTQYF
>TRBV11-1|TRBJ2-3
CASSSRDGGDTQYF
>TRBV7-2|TRBJ1-2
CASSFSQPMGYTF
>TRBV27|TRBJ2-1
CASSLYTGGGSSYNEQFF
>TRBV27|TRBJ1-1
CASRTGGTEAFF
>TRBV28|TRBJ2-6
CASSLLGLGAGANVLTF
>TRBV20-1|TRBJ2-1
CSALGLAGVPPYNEQFF
>TRBV5-1|TRBJ2-5
CASSLAEWSGLAGVEQYF
>TRBV12-3/TRBV12-4|TRBJ2-3
CASSLGLGSGVTQYF
>TRBV10-3|TRBJ1-1
CAISESPGTSLNTEAFF
>TRBV4-1|TRBJ2-7
CASSQEGTSGYEQYF
>TRBV9|TRBJ2-1
CASSVRGDEQFF
>TRBV10-2|TRBJ2-7
CASSEPGLTYEQYF
>TRBV12-3/TRBV12-4|TRBJ2-3
CASSNGGFSGADTQYF
>TRBV7-8|TRBJ2-6
CASHTTGAIGANVLTF
>TRBV12-3/TRBV12-4|TRBJ1-4
CASGGQGDDEKLFF
>TRBV29-1|TRBJ2-1
CSSPEGGEQFF
>TRBV2|TRBJ1-2
CASGKPLGADRANYGYTF
>TRBV24-1|TRBJ2-4
CATSDWSGGGNEQYF
>TRBV5-1|TRBJ2-5
CASSSVPGQGGQETQYF
>TRBV6-4|TRBJ2-7
CASSPGAGAGEQYF
>TRBV12-3/TRBV12-4|TRBJ2-5
CASSLAPETQYF
>TRBV5-1|TRBJ2-1
CASSLGQGNNEQFF